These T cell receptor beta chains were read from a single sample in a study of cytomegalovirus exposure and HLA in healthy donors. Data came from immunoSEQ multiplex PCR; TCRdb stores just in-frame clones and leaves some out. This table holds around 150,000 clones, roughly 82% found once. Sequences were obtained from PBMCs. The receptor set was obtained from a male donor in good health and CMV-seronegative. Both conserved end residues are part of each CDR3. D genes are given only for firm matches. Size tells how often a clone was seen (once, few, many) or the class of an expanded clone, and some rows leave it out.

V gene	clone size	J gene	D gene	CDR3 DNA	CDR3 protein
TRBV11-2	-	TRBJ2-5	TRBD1	TGTGCCAGCAGCAAGGGACAGTCGAACCAAGAGACCCAGTACTTC	CASSKGQSNQETQYF
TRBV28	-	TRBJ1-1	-	TGTGCCAGCAGTAAGCCAGGGACTTACGCTGAAGCTTTCTTT	CASSKPGTYAEAFF
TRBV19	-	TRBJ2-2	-	TGTGCCAGTAGTATAACAGGGCAGAGGGAGCTGTTTTTT	CASSITGQRELFF
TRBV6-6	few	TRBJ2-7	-	TGTGCCAGCAGTTACTCGATGGACAGCTCCTACGAGCAGTACTTC	CASSYSMDSSYEQYF
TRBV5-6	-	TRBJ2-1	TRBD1	TGTGCCAGCAGCCGTCCCGGGACAGGGGGCATCTTCGGGCGTGAGCAGTTCTTC	CASSRPGTGGIFGREQFF
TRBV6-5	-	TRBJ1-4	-	TGTGCCAGCAGTTACACCGGGAGTAATGAAAAACTGTTTTTT	CASSYTGSNEKLFF
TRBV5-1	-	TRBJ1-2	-	TGCGCCAGCAGGGCGGCAGGGCCCTATGGCTACACCTTC	CASRAAGPYGYTF
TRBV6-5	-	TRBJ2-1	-	TGTGCCAGCAGTTACGACGTTGGGGGCGATGAGCAGTTCTTC	CASSYDVGGDEQFF
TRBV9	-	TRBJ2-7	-	TGTGCCAGCAGCGTGGGTACTAGCAACTCCGAGCAGTACTTC	CASSVGTSNSEQYF
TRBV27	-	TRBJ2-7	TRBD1	TGTGCCAGCAGTCCAGGGACAGGTCCCTACGAGCAGTACTTC	CASSPGTGPYEQYF
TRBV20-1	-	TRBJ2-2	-	TGCAGTGCTAAGGGACACGGGGAGCTGTTTTTT	CSAKGHGELFF
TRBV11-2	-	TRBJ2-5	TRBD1	TGTGCCAGCAGCCATGTACTAGGACAGGGGGCAGGAGAGACCCAGTACTTC	CASSHVLGQGAGETQYF
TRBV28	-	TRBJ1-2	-	TGTGCCAGCAGTTTGCGGGACTATGGCTACACCTTC	CASSLRDYGYTF
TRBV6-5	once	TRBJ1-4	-	TGTGCCAGCAGTTACTCGACTATAGGAAAACTGTTTTTT	CASSYSTIGKLFF
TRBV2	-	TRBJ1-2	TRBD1	TGTGCCAGCAGTGGGGACAGGGGCGGCTACACCTTC	CASSGDRGGYTF
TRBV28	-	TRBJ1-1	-	TGTGCCAGCAGTTCCCCGGGACACCCGAACACTGAAGCTTTCTTT	CASSSPGHPNTEAFF
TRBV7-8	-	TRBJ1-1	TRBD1	TGTGCCAGCAGCGCCGGGACAGGGGGCAGGAGCACTGAAGCTTTCTTT	CASSAGTGGRSTEAFF
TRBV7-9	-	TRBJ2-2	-	TGTGCCGCCGCGGCGAACACCGGGGAGCTGTTTTTT	CAAAANTGELFF
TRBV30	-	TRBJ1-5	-	TGTGCCTGGAGCAGGGCGGAAGGTCAGCCCCAGCATTTT	CAWSRAEGQPQHF
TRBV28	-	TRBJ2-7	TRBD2	TGTGCCAGCAGTCCGGGGGGAGCGGGAACCTACGAGCAGTACTTC	CASSPGGAGTYEQYF
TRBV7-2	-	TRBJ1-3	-	TGTGCCAGCAGCTTAGACCGGAGCTCTGGAAACACCATATATTTT	CASSLDRSSGNTIYF
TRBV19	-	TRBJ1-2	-	TGTGCCAGTAGTATAGCGGGGGGCCTCCTCTATGGCTACACCTTC	CASSIAGGLLYGYTF
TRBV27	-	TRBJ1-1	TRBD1	TGTGCCAGCAGAGCCGGACAGGGTAACACTGAAGCTTTCTTT	CASRAGQGNTEAFF
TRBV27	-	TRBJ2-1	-	TGTGCCAGCAGTTTCCTTAGCGGCAATGAGCAGTTCTTC	CASSFLSGNEQFF
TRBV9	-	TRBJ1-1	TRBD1	TGTGCCAGCAGCCTTCAGGGGGGTATGTTCACTGAAGCTTTCTTT	CASSLQGGMFTEAFF
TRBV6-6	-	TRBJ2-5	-	TGTGCCAGCAGCCACGGGGGGCCTAGGCGCGGGGAGACCCAGTACTTC	CASSHGGPRRGETQYF
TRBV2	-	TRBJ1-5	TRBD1	TGTGCCAGCAGTCGGGACAGAAGCAATCAGCCCCAGCATTTT	CASSRDRSNQPQHF
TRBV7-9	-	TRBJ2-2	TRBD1	TGTGCCAGCAGCATCGGGACAGGGGAGAACACCGGGGAGCTGTTTTTT	CASSIGTGENTGELFF
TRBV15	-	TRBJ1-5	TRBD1	TGTGCCACCAGCAGAGAGAGGGGGCAAGTCAATCAGCCCCAGCATTTT	CATSRERGQVNQPQHF
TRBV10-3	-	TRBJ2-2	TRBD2	TGTGCCATCAAGGGGACTAGCGGGGGGGCCGGGGAGCTGTTTTTT	CAIKGTSGGAGELFF
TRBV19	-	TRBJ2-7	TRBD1	TGTGCCAGTACAGGACAGGGGGCGAGCTCCTACGAGCAGTACTTC	CASTGQGASSYEQYF
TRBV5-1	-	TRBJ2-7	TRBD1	TGCGCCAGCAGCTCGGGACAGTCGGACGAGCAGTACTTC	CASSSGQSDEQYF